This paragraph covers one T cell receptor (beta chain) sequence. This clone was seen once. No cognate antigen has been identified for it. No base quality information exists; no much larger clone differs at one position. TCRbeta CDR3 regions were amplified from genomic DNA using the immunoSEQ Assay, a bias-controlled multiplex PCR. The paper's processing steps were these. The number of nucleated cells in each sample was estimated from the amplification of reference gene primers within the assay. To quantify the absolute abundance of each unique TCRbeta CDR3 rearrangement, sequence reads were collapsed and filtered. For each sample, productive Simpson clonality was calculated as the square root of Simpson's diversity index across productive rearrangements. As stored in TCRdb, this immuneACCESS dataset retains in-frame rearrangements with V and J assigned. A fraction of the clones does not appear; measured against another copy, unresolved V genes explain less than half of the discrepancy, and the remainder lacks a known reason. V, J and clone size are those of that table, while D and trimming were read from the DNA. For this sample there are fewer than 150,000 clones; around 89% appear just once. The ten largest account for around 26% of the sample.

CDR1 and CDR2, looked up from the germline V gene, are SGHVS and FQNEAQ. The germline V and J ends show losses of 3 bases and 4 bases respectively, and no gene match explains 3 bases of the junction. Including cysteine and phenylalanine, the CDR3 has 14 amino acids. Only the CDR3 portion is preserved as DNA: 42 bases, with reading frame beginning at the first base. Each collaborating institution followed its own protocols to collect whole blood in K2EDTA tubes. For TCRbeta analysis, collaborators shipped samples as frozen whole blood, isolated PBMCs, or DNA extracted from either of those sample types. This entry belongs to a study of blood T cell repertoires in COVID-19 (dated by TCRdb to about 2020). Study-level background: Collaborator samples came from the United States, Italy and Spain and covered acute and convalescent phases of COVID-19. Where HLA class I and class II types were available, the types were taken from metadata supplied by the sample provider, not from assay-based typing. The material from the prospective study consisted of cDNA or gDNA derived from T cells, B-cell-depleted T cells, or PBMCs. The samples were drawn from two sources: the first 160 participants of the ongoing ImmuneRACE study, and 1,000 to 1,500 subjects contributed by 6 global collaborators. The dataset comprised deeply sampled blood TCRbeta repertoires from subjects exposed to, actively infected with, or recovered from COVID-19. Sample metadata almost always included a de-identified subject ID, COVID-19 status, age in years and sex. A freely available public database, intended as a resource for researchers studying the immune response to SARS-CoV-2, is where the repertoires were released. Summary of the overall study and its limitations: The amount of clinical and demographic metadata varied by source and participant and was provided uncurated.

The chain uses TRBV7-8 and TRBJ1-5; 7 bases in the middle match TRBD1. The sample was peripheral blood. This receptor was obtained from a human donor in a cohort sampled during active COVID-19. The DNA reads TGTGCCAGCAGCTTGGGACAGAGAAATCAGCCCCAGCATTTT. Its protein product is CASSLGQRNQPQHF.